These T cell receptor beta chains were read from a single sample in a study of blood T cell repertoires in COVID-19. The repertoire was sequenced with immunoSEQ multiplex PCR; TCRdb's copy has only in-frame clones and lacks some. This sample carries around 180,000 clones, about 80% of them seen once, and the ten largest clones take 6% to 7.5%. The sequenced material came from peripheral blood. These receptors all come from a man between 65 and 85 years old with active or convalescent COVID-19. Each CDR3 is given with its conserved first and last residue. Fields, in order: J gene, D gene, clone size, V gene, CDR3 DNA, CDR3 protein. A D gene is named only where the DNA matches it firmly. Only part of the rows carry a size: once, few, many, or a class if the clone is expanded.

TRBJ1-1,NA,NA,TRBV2,TGTGCCAGCAGTGAAAGCGGCGGGGCGAAAGCTTTCTTT,CASSESGGAKAFF
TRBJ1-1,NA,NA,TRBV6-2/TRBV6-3,TGTGCCAGCAGTTTCGGAGTAGCAACTGAAGCTTTCTTT,CASSFGVATEAFF
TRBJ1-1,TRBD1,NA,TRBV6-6,TGTGCCAGCAGTTACCCCTCCCAGGGACAGGTTGAAGCTTTCTTT,CASSYPSQGQVEAFF
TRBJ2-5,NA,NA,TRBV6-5,TGTGCCGGGACCAGCAGGGGCGGTGAGACCCAGTACTTC,CAGTSRGGETQYF
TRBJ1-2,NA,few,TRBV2,TGTGCCAGCAGTGGACAGGCGACTTATGGCTACACCTTC,CASSGQATYGYTF
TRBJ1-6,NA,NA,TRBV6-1,TGTGCCAGCAGTGAGGACAGTAATTCACCCCTCCACTTT,CASSEDSNSPLHF
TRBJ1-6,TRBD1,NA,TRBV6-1,TGTGCCAGCAGTGAAGGACAGGGGGACTCACCCCTCCACTTT,CASSEGQGDSPLHF
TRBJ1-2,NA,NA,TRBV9,TGTGCCAGCACCCGCTCTGAGCCAAACTATGGCTACACCTTC,CASTRSEPNYGYTF
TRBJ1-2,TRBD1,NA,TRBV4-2,TGTGCCAGCAGCCCTCCGGGACAGGTGAATCGAGGCTACACCTTC,CASSPPGQVNRGYTF
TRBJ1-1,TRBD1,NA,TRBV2,TGTGCCAGCAGTGAATGGGGCCCCCACAGGGGAGACACTGAAGCTTTCTTT,CASSEWGPHRGDTEAFF
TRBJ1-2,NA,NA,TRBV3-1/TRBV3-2,TGTGCCAGCAGCCACCCAGGAGGGGTCTATGGCTACACCTTC,CASSHPGGVYGYTF
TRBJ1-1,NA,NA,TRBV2,TGTGCCAGCAGTGATGAAGGCGGTGCTGAAGCTTTCTTT,CASSDEGGAEAFF
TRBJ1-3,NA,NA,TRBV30,TGTGCCTGGACCGACTCTCCGGTGAACTCTGGAAACACCATATATTTT,CAWTDSPVNSGNTIYF
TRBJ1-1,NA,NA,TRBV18,TGTGCCAGCTCACCATCCTACGGAGACTCTAGCACTGAAGCTTTCTTT,CASSPSYGDSSTEAFF
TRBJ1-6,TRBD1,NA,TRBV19,TGTGCCAGTAGCGACACTGGGACAGTCCTCTATAATTCACCCCTCCACTTT,CASSDTGTVLYNSPLHF
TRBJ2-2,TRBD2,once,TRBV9,TGTGCCAGCAGCGTAGTCGGGGGGGCGACCGGGGAGCTGTTTTTT,CASSVVGGATGELFF
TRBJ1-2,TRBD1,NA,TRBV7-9,TGTGCCAGCAGCTCCGGACAGGCTCTGGGCTACACCTTC,CASSSGQALGYTF
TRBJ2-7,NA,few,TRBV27,TGTGCCAGCAGAAGACAGGTTCCCTACGAGCAGTACTTC,CASRRQVPYEQYF
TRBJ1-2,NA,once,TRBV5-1,TGCGCCAGCAGATTGGACAATATTAACTATGGCTACACCTTC,CASRLDNINYGYTF
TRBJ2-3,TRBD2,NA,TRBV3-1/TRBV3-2,TGTGCCAGCAGCCAAGGGGTAGCGGGGGTGAAAGATACGCAGTATTTT,CASSQGVAGVKDTQYF
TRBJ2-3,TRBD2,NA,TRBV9,TGTGCCAGCAGCTACGAAGCGGGGGGGACAGATACGCAGTATTTT,CASSYEAGGTDTQYF
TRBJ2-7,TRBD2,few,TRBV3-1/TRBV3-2,TGTGCCAGCAGCCAGGGCCCCGGGGGGGCCTCCTACGAGCAGTACTTC,CASSQGPGGASYEQYF
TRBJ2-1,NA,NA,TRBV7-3,TGTGCCAGCAGCCTCCTAGGCGGGGCCTACAATGAGCAGTTCTTC,CASSLLGGAYNEQFF
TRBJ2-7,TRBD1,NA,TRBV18,TGTGCCAGCTCACCAGACAGGGACTCCTACGAGCAGTACTTC,CASSPDRDSYEQYF
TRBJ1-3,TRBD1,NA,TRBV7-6,TGTGCCAGCAGCTTAGGGACAGGGGTAGCTGGAAACACCATATATTTT,CASSLGTGVAGNTIYF
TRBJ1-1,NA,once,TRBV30,TGTGCCGGCCCGGGACTCAACCTAGTCGGGGCTTTCTTT,CAGPGLNLVGAFF
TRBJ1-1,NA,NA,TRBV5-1,TGCGCCAGCAGCTTGGCCCCGGGGAACACTGAAGCTTTCTTT,CASSLAPGNTEAFF
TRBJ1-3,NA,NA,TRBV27,TGTGCCAGCAGTGGGAGGAGCGCTGGAAACACCATATATTTT,CASSGRSAGNTIYF
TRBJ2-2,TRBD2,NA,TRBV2,TGTGCCAGCAACCCCGGGGGGACCCCGAACACCGGGGAGCTGTTTTTT,CASNPGGTPNTGELFF
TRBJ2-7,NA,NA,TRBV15,TGTGCCACCAGCAGAGATCGGTCCTCCTACGAGCAGTACTTC,CATSRDRSSYEQYF
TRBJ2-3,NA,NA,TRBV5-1,TGCGCCAGCAGCGTACAGGACACAGATACGCAGTATTTT,CASSVQDTDTQYF
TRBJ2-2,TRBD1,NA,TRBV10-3,TGTGCCATCAGTGAGTCGGGACAGGTGAACACCGGGGAGCTGTTTTTT,CAISESGQVNTGELFF
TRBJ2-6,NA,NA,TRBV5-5,TGTGCCAGCAGCAGCTTCAAGACTGGGGCCAACGTCCTGACTTTC,CASSSFKTGANVLTF
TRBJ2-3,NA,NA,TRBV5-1,TGCGCCAGCAGCGACCGGAGGGGGGGCGCTGGGACAGATACGCAGTATTTT,CASSDRRGGAGTDTQYF
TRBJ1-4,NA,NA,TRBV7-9,TGTGCCAGCAGCTCTTGGACAGACGAAAAACTGTTTTTT,CASSSWTDEKLFF
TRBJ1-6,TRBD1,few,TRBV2,TGTGCCAGCAGGCCCGGGACAGGGGAGAATTCACCCCTCCACTTT,CASRPGTGENSPLHF
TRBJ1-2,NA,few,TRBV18,TGTGCCAGCTCACCACCATTGGTAGACTATGGCTACACCTTC,CASSPPLVDYGYTF
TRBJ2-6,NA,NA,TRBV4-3,TGCGCCAGCAGCCTCGGACGGGACTCTGGGGCCAACGTCCTGACTTTC,CASSLGRDSGANVLTF
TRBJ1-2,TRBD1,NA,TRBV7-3,TGTGCCAGCAGCCTGGGACAGGGTGGGTCTTATGGCTACACCTTC,CASSLGQGGSYGYTF
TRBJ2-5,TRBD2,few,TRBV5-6,TGTGCCAGCAGCTTGTATTCCGAGCGGGGTTTGAGTGGGAAGACCCAGTACTTC,CASSLYSERGLSGKTQYF
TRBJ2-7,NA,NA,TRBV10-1,TGCGCCAGCAGTGGTTCTCGGGAACCGGACGTATTCCCCTACGAGCAGTACTTC,CASSGSREPDVFPYEQYF
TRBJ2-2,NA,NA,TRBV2,TGTGCCAGCAGTGAAGCGCGGCTCGTGGGCACCGGGGAGCTGTTTTTT,CASSEARLVGTGELFF
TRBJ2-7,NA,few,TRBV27,TGTGCCAGCAGTCCGAGGACACCCCCGTACGAGCAGTACTTC,CASSPRTPPYEQYF